This TCR beta chain emerged from a study of PD-L1 blockade in urothelial cancer. As for the study in general: A median around 140,000 T cells were found in blood samples.

Clones were read by immunoSEQ multiplex PCR, and TCRdb kept only the in-frame ones, dropping some. The sample includes approximately 94,000 clones, around 87% of them seen just once. Time point here: pretreatment peripheral blood. Patients' urothelial carcinoma was locally advanced or metastatic. V was cut by 1 base and J by 9 bases, with 13 bases left in between. This CDR3 contains 14 residues. Germline V gene lookup returns CDR1 LNHDA and CDR2 SQIVND (reference sequence). This receptor was taken from a man aged 55-75 years with urothelial cancer. The chain is built from TRBV19 and TRBJ2-1; weak D call: TRBD2 (7 bases). Sequencing was performed on PBMCs, taken around atezolizumab (anti-PD-L1) treatment. As DNA, the CDR3 is TGTGCCAGTAGTATAGCGGGGGGCCATGGTGAGCAGTTCTTC. Translated: CASSIAGGHGEQFF.